The T cell receptor beta chain under discussion was sequenced for a study of OX40 agonist ivuxolimab in advanced cancers. Study-wide background: Head and neck, renal cell, melanoma or hepatocellular carcinoma were the cancers that dose-escalation patients had. Study-level findings and limits: Also showing low normalized T-cell clonal expansion were some of the nonresponders. Clonal expansion by week 6 occurred in CD4+ and CD8+ blood T cells (at 0.1 to 3.0 mg/kg). Patients who responded partially at 0.1-3.0 mg/kg showed clonal expansion ranking among the lowest.

Generated by immunoSEQ multiplex PCR, the TCRdb table keeps only in-frame clones and is missing some. The sample holds roughly 35,000 clones, around 79% seen once. Germline V gives CDR1 MNHEY, CDR2 SMNVEV (reference sequence). Trimming shortened V by 6 bases and J by 4 bases, and 15 bases separated the two germline ends. The CDR3 covers 14 residues. Only one count was recorded for this clone. Its antigen is unknown. This TCR was recovered from an adult with an advanced solid tumor such as melanoma, head and neck, liver or kidney cancer. The chain couples TRBV27 to TRBJ1-2, with D possibly matching TRBD1 (6 bases). The material sequenced was CD4+ or CD8+ T cells sorted from blood, taken in a trial of the OX40 agonist ivuxolimab. The CDR3 loop is CASSNKGQLYGYTF. The CDR3 DNA is TGTGCCAGCAGCAACAAAGGACAGCTCTATGGCTACACCTTC.